This T cell receptor (beta chain) was profiled in a study of shared clonotypes between healthy human individuals. On the study more broadly: CD8 memory received one plate per donor, CD8 naive two, CD4 memory three and CD4 naive three. General study points: Clonotype sharing among donors likely depends on sequencing depth. Researchers sampled only blood; tissue repertoires likely differ.

Turning to this clone: Its specificity is not known.

Sequenced by immunoSEQ multiplex PCR; TCRdb stores in-frame clones only, minus some. The sample contains about 1,800,000 clones, about 94% of which appear only once. The naive CD8 population came from CD45RO-negative cells selected for CCR7, without terminally differentiated effector memory CD45RA+ cells. With 4 bases removed from V and 0 bases from J, the gap between germline ends came to 10 bases. This CDR3 region has 15 residues. Germline assignment: CDR1 LNHDA and CDR2 SQIVND (reference sequence). The receptor was isolated from a man younger than 35 in good health. V usage is TRBV19 and J usage is TRBJ1-5; D gene unclear. Sequences were obtained from naive CD8+ T cells sorted from blood. The CDR3: CASSRQEYSNQPQHF. Written as DNA, the CDR3 is TGTGCCAGTAGTAGGCAGGAGTATAGCAATCAGCCCCAGCATTTT.